This is a list of T cell receptor beta chains from one sample in a study of lymphopenia after photon versus proton radiotherapy. The repertoire was sequenced with immunoSEQ multiplex PCR; TCRdb's copy has only in-frame clones and lacks some. This sample has roughly 57,000 clones, with around four fifths found just once. Specimen: peripheral blood, collected from a patient treated with photon-based radiotherapy. The receptors derive from a man aged 50-60 years with gastric cancer. CDR3s include the opening cysteine and the closing phenylalanine or tryptophan. A D gene is named only where the DNA matches it firmly. The size field is filled for only some rows; it gives once, few, many or a size class.

d_call j_call clone_size v_call cdr3_nt cdr3_aa
. TRBJ2-3 . TRBV18 TGTGCCAGCTCACCACTCGTCAGCTACACAGATACGCAGTATTTT CASSPLVSYTDTQYF
. TRBJ2-5 . TRBV6-6 TGTGCCAGCAGTTACCAGACAAGGGTGGGGGAGACCCAGTACTTC CASSYQTRVGETQYF
. TRBJ2-7 . TRBV6-1 TGTGCCAGCAGAGTGACGGGACGGACCTACGAGCAGTACTTC CASRVTGRTYEQYF
. TRBJ2-6 hyperexpanded TRBV5-1 TGCGCCAGCAGCTTGGATAGCCCCTCTGGGGCCAACGTCCTGACTTTC CASSLDSPSGANVLTF
. TRBJ2-4 . TRBV7-2 TGTGCCAGCAGCCGGGCAGGGAACATTCAGTACTTC CASSRAGNIQYF
. TRBJ2-3 . TRBV7-2 TGTGCCAGCAGCCCCGCTACCTGGACAGATACGCAGTATTTT CASSPATWTDTQYF
TRBD2 TRBJ2-1 . TRBV27 TGTGCCAGCCAAGTCCCGGCGGGGACTAGCAGACGGGCGCTACTCTTC CASQVPAGTSRRALLF
. TRBJ2-7 . TRBV5-1 TGCGCCAGCAGCTTGGGGTCCGGGAGCGAGCAGTACTTC CASSLGSGSEQYF
. TRBJ2-1 . TRBV19 TGTGCCAGTAAAATGAATGGGGGCGCCTACAATGAGCAGTTCTTC CASKMNGGAYNEQFF
. TRBJ1-3 . TRBV6-5 TGTGCCAGCAGTAATACAGGGATCTCTGGAAACACCATATATTTT CASSNTGISGNTIYF
TRBD1 TRBJ2-6 . TRBV19 TGTGCCAGTAGATCCCCGGGACAGGGGGCTTCAGGGGCCAACGTCCTGACTTTC CASRSPGQGASGANVLTF
. TRBJ1-2 . TRBV19 TGTGCCAGTACCCTTCAGGGTGATGGCTATGGCTACACCTTC CASTLQGDGYGYTF
TRBD1 TRBJ2-7 . TRBV27 TGTGCCAGCAGTGACCTTGGACAGGGGGGCTCCTACGAGCAGTACTTC CASSDLGQGGSYEQYF
TRBD2 TRBJ2-7 . TRBV6-5 TGTGCCAGCAGTTTTCAGCGGGACCCTTCCTACGAGCAGTACTTC CASSFQRDPSYEQYF
TRBD2 TRBJ2-7 . TRBV15 TGTGCCACCAGACCTAAAGGGACTAGCGGGAGCCTGAGTCGCGAGCAGTACTTC CATRPKGTSGSLSREQYF
. TRBJ2-1 . TRBV4-1 TGCGCCAGCAGCCAAGATAGGGCAGAGACCTACAATGAGCAGTTCTTC CASSQDRAETYNEQFF
. TRBJ2-7 once TRBV5-4 TGTGCCAGCAGCTTGGGTCTTAACTCCTACGAGCAGTACTTC CASSLGLNSYEQYF
. TRBJ2-7 . TRBV6-1 TGTGCCAGCAGCCCGAACCAGATTGCAGGGGCCGAGCAGTACTTT CASSPNQIAGAEQYF
. TRBJ2-7 . TRBV5-1 TGCGCCAGCAGCTTGGGGAGCGGGTCTGGGGACGAGCAGTACTTC CASSLGSGSGDEQYF
. TRBJ2-7 . TRBV11-1 TGTGCCAGCAGCTTAGCGGACACCTACGAGCAGTACTTC CASSLADTYEQYF
. TRBJ1-4 . TRBV6-6 TGTGCCAGCAGTTACTCCAGGGCAACTAATGAAAAACTGTTTTTT CASSYSRATNEKLFF
. TRBJ2-1 . TRBV12-5 TGTGCTAGTGGTCTTGGCTCCTCACCCAGCTCCTACAATGAGCAGTTCTTC CASGLGSSPSSYNEQFF